Sequencing of this T cell receptor beta chain was carried out in a study of control samples from healthy donors and cancer patients. Assay used: immunoSEQ multiplex PCR; TCRdb lists only in-frame clones, some missing. The table shows about 120,000 clones, with approximately 89% occurring only once. The sample taken for sequencing was blood. The sequence came from a man in his sixties in good health.

For the CDR3, the DNA is TGTGCCAGCAGTGAAGCAGTAGACTATGGCTACACCTTC. It codes for CASSEAVDYGYTF. The V gene is TRBV6-1, the J gene TRBJ1-2, with D uncertain. The germline V gene has CDR1 MNHNS and CDR2 SASEGT. This CDR3 is 13 amino acids long. Trimming pared 0 bases from V and 3 bases from J, leaving 5 bases between.